The next 14 T cell receptor beta chains were all read from a single sample in a study of T cells in women clearing cervical HPV infection. Assay used: immunoSEQ multiplex PCR; TCRdb lists only in-frame clones, some missing. The sample spans 36,000 or so clones; the ten largest clones claim approximately 7.2%. Sequences were obtained from blood buffy coat. The receptors stem from a woman between 18 and 69 years old with a cervical HPV16 infection that either progressed to CIN3+ or cleared (not recorded which).

To note about this clone: Sequencing ends 3 residues short of the CDR3 end; the germline J gene provides the rest. The rearrangement links TRBV19 to TRBJ1-1; D is possibly TRBD1 (6 bases). The germline V gene encodes CDR1 LNHDA and CDR2 SQIVND (reference sequence). The CDR3 extends over 14 amino acids. Trimming took 8 bases from V and 2 from J, leaving 15 bases between them. The CDR3 region is CASLPGAYNTEAFF. The sequenced part of the CDR3 DNA is TGTGCCAGTCTTCCAGGGGCCTATAACACTGAA. The full variable domain, in which reference TRBV19 and TRBJ1-1 provide the parts outside the CDR3, is DGGITQSPKYLFRKEGQNVTLSCEQNLNHDAMYWYRQDPGQGLRLIYYSQIVNDFQKGDIAEGYSVSREKKESFPLTVTSAQKNPTAFYLCASLPGAYNTEAFFGQGTRLTVV.

A note on this clone: The read comes to an end 3 residues before the CDR3 does, leaving the germline J gene to fill in the end. V gene TRBV20-1 combines with J gene TRBJ1-2; possibly TRBD1 for D (5 bases). Germline lookup yields CDR1 DFQATT and CDR2 SNEGSKA (reference sequence). The CDR3 extends over 14 amino acids. The part of the CDR3 DNA that was read is TGCAGTGCTAGGAGCCCCTGGGGGGACTACGAC. As protein: CSARSPWGDYD. The entire CDR3 sequence reads CSARSPWGDYDYTF.

A word on this clone: The read ends 3 residues early relative to the CDR3; the germline J gene fills the gap. Other nucleotide sequences from this sample produce the same CDR3. V and J are TRBV5-1 and TRBJ1-4, with 9 bases lining up with TRBD1. The CDR3 runs 16 residues. Germline CDR1 and CDR2: SGHRS and YFSETQ. With 4 bases clipped from V and 5 bases from J, the junction kept 9 bases outside the gene matches. The CDR3: CASSRLPGQGNEKLFF. The sequenced part of the CDR3 DNA is TGCGCCAGCAGCCGGCTGCCGGGACAGGGAAATGAAAAA.

Notes on this clone: Read sequence stops 3 residues before the CDR3 end, and the germline J gene provides the missing end. V usage is TRBV20-1 and J usage is TRBJ1-5, with D possibly being TRBD1 (5 bases). This CDR3 is built from 16 residues. CDR1 DFQATT and CDR2 SNEGSKA come from the germline V gene (reference sequence). Trimming took 6 bases from V and 0 from J, leaving 18 bases between them. Partial CDR3 DNA: TGCAGTGCGACGACAGCTCAGCCTGGTAGCAATCAGCCC. This sequence encodes CSATTAQPGSNQP. Given in full, the CDR3 is CSATTAQPGSNQPQHF.

Worth noting for this clone: The sequence runs out 3 residues before the end of the CDR3; the remainder is reconstructed from the germline J gene. V and J are TRBV2 and TRBJ1-5; weak D call: TRBD1 (5 bases). The CDR3 has 13 residues. V shed 10 bases and J shed 3 bases, with 13 bases lying between them. The V gene's germline CDR1 is SNHLY and CDR2 FYNNEI. The CDR3 sequence is CAIQQDYNQPQHF. Incomplete CDR3 DNA: TGTGCCATACAACAGGATTACAATCAGCCC.

Worth noting for this clone: The read is 3 residues too short to cover the CDR3 end, so that end is filled in from the germline J gene. The chain uses TRBV7-2 and TRBJ2-1, with a tentative D call TRBD1 (5 bases). The V end lost 4 bases, the J end lost 4 bases, and 8 bases lay between the germline ends. The germline V gene encodes CDR1 SGHTA and CDR2 FQGNSA. The CDR3 is 13 residues long. CDR3 bases read: TGTGCCAGCAGCTATAGGGGATACAATGAG. This translates into CASSYRGYNE. The whole CDR3 sequence is CASSYRGYNEQFF.

Comment on this clone: The read ends 3 residues shy of where the CDR3 ends; the end is completed using the germline J gene. The genes are TRBV5-4 and TRBJ2-5; D is perhaps TRBD1 (5 bases). The CDR3 extends over 16 amino acids. V was pared by 0 bases and J by 1 base, with 13 bases between. CDR1 SGHNT and CDR2 YYREEE come from the germline V gene (reference sequence). This CDR3 is CASSLGAGSAQETQYF. The part of the CDR3 DNA that was read is TGTGCCAGCAGCTTGGGGGCAGGGTCGGCCCAAGAGACC.

Note on this clone: The read is 3 residues too short to cover the CDR3 end, so that end is filled in from the germline J gene. The chain couples TRBV20-1 to TRBJ2-7, with TRBD1 matching over 7 bases. Trimming at V came to 5 bases and at J to 3 bases, leaving 7 bases not matched to a gene. Germline V gene lookup returns CDR1 DFQATT and CDR2 SNEGSKA (reference sequence). This CDR3 is built from 13 residues. The CDR3: CSAVGQNFYEQYF. CDR3 bases read: TGCAGTGCTGTGGGACAGAATTTCTACGAG.

On this clone: Coverage ceases 3 residues before the CDR3 finishes, and the germline J gene fills in the end. V gene TRBV20-1 combines with J gene TRBJ2-1; 12 bases line up with TRBD2. V gave up 3 bases and J gave up 8 bases; unmatched junction bases: 8. CDR1 DFQATT and CDR2 SNEGSKA come from the germline V gene (reference sequence). CDR3 size: 15 residues. The CDR3 sequence: CSASSKLAGGHEQFF. The sequenced CDR3 bases are TGCAGTGCTAGCTCAAAGCTAGCGGGGGGGCATGAG.

A remark on this clone: The CDR3 end is not reached by the read, which stops 3 residues before it; the germline J gene fills it in. The chain joins TRBV18 to TRBJ2-7, with unresolved D. The germline CDR1 and CDR2 sequences are KGHSH and LQKENI. V lost 5 bases to trimming and J lost 2 bases, with 16 bases between them. CDR3 size: 15 residues. CDR3 amino acids: CASSSDRLHPYEQYF. The sequenced part of the CDR3 DNA is TGTGCCAGCTCAAGCGACCGCTTACACCCCTACGAG.

As concerns this clone: Sequencing ends 3 residues short of the CDR3 end; the germline J gene provides the rest. The V gene is TRBV6-2 or TRBV6-3, the J gene TRBJ1-1; weak D call: TRBD1 (6 bases). There are 15 residues in the CDR3. Looked up from germline, CDR1 is MNHEY and CDR2 is SVGEGT. The V end lost 6 bases, the J end lost 4 bases, and 18 bases lay between the germline ends. The sequenced part of the CDR3 DNA is TGTGCCAGCAGACCCCAACAGGGCCGGGGCACTGAA. Translating it yields CASRPQQGRGTE. The CDR3 in its entirety is CASRPQQGRGTEAFF.

As to this clone: The missing CDR3 end, 3 residues past where the read stops, is filled in from the germline J gene. The chain is built from TRBV20-1 and TRBJ2-2; 8 bases are a match to TRBD1. CDR3 length equals 18 residues. CDR1 is DFQATT, CDR2 SNEGSKA, per germline (reference sequence). The CDR3 loop is CSASGGTGFAPYNSPLFF. The CDR3 bases that were read are TGCAGTGCTAGTGGAGGGACAGGTTTTGCCCCATATAATTCACCG.

As regards this clone: Sequencing ends 3 residues short of the CDR3 end; the germline J gene provides the rest. The V call is TRBV20-1, the J call TRBJ1-1; D call uncertain. Looked up from germline, CDR1 is DFQATT and CDR2 is SNEGSKA (reference sequence). The CDR3 extends over 14 amino acids. V gave up 8 bases and J gave up 1 base, with 17 bases separating them. The CDR3 region is CSPPSGRSNTEAFF. The CDR3 bases that were read are TGCAGTCCCCCCTCCGGTAGATCGAACACTGAA.

Remarks on this clone: Read coverage stops 3 residues before the CDR3 terminus; the germline J gene supplies the remainder. This chain connects TRBV7-2 to TRBJ1-1; no definite D call. This CDR3 is 13 amino acids long. The germline V gene encodes CDR1 SGHTA and CDR2 FQGNSA. Trimming pared 6 bases from V and 0 bases from J, leaving 8 bases between. CDR3 amino acids: CASSPIMNTEAFF. The sequenced part of the CDR3 DNA is TGTGCCAGCAGTCCTATAATGAACACTGAA.